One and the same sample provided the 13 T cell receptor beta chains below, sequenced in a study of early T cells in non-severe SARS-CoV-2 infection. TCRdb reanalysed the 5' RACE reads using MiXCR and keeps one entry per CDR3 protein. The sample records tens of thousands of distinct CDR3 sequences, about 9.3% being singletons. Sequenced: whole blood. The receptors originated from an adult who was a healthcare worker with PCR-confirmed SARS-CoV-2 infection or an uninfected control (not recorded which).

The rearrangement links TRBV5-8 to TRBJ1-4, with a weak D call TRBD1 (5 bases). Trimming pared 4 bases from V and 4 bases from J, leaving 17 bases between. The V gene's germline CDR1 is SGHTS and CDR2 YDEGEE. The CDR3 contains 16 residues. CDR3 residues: CASSRGRLSFNEKLFF. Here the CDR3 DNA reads TGTGCCAGCAGCCGGGGACGGCTGTCATTTAATGAAAAACTGTTTTTT.

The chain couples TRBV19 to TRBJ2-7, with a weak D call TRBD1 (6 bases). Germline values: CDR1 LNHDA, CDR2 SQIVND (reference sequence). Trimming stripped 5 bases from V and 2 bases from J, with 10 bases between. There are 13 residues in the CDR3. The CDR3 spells CASSSRDTYEQYF. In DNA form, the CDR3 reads TGTGCCAGTAGTTCCCGGGACACCTACGAGCAGTACTTC.

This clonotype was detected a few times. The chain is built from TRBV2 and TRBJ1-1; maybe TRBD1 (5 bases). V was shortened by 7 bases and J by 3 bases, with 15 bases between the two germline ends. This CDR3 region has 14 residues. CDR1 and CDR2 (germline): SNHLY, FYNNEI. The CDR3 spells CASTPLGLDTEAFF. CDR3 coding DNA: TGTGCCAGCACCCCACTGGGGCTGGACACTGAAGCTTTCTTT.

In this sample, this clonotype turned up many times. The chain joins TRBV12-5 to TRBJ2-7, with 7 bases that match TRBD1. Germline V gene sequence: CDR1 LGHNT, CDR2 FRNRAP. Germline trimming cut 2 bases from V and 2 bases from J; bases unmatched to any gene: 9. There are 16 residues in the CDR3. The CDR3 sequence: CASGLRYGTDTYEQYF. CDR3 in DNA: TGTGCTAGTGGTTTGAGATACGGGACAGATACCTACGAGCAGTACTTC.

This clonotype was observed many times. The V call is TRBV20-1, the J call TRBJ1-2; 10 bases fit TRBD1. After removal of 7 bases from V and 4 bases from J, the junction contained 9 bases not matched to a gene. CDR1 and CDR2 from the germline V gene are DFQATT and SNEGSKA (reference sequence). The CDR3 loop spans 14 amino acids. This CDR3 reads CSGGTGEIGYGYTF. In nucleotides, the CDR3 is TGCAGTGGAGGGACAGGGGAGATAGGCTATGGCTACACCTTC.

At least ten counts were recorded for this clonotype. CDR3 nucleotides: TGCAGTCCGGGGCACGATAATGAAAAACTGTTTTTT. Translated: CSPGHDNEKLFF. V gene TRBV20-1 combines with J gene TRBJ1-4; possibly TRBD1 for D (5 bases). V dropped 8 bases and J dropped 4 bases, with 11 bases sitting between them. The CDR3 runs 12 residues. The germline V gene has CDR1 DFQATT and CDR2 SNEGSKA (reference sequence).

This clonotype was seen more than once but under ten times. CDR3 DNA sequence: TGCGCCAGCACCCAGGCGCGGATCTACGAGCAGTACTTC. It encodes CASTQARIYEQYF. This chain joins TRBV10-2 and TRBJ2-7; D is ambiguous. CDR1 is WSHSY and CDR2 is SAAADI in the germline V gene. The CDR3 spans 13 residues. Trimming removed 7 bases at V and 3 bases at J, with 13 bases between.

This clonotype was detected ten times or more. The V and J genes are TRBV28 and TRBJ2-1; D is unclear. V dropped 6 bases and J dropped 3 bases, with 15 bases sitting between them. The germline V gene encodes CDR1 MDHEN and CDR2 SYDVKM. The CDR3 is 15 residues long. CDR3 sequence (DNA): TGTGCCAGCAGCCTGAGGTGGTCACGCTACAATGAGCAGTTCTTC. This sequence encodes CASSLRWSRYNEQFF.

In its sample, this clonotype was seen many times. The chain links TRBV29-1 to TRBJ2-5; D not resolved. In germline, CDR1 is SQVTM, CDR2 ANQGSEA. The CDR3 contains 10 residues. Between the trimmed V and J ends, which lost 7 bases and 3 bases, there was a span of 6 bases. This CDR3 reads CSAGEETQYF. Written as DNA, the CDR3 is TGCAGCGCCGGTGAAGAGACCCAGTACTTC.

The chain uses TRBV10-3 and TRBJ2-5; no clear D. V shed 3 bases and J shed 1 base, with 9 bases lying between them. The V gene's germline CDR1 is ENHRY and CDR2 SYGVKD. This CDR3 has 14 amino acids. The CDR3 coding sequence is TGTGCCATCAGTGACGTTCAATTCCAAGAGACCCAGTACTTC. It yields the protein CAISDVQFQETQYF.

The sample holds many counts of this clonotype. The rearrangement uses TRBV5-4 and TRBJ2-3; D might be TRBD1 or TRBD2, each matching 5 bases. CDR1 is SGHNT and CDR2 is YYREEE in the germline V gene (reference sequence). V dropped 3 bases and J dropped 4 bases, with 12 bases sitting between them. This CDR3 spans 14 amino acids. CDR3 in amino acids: CASSYGQGPDTQYF. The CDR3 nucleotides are TGTGCCAGCAGCTATGGGCAGGGACCAGATACGCAGTATTTT.

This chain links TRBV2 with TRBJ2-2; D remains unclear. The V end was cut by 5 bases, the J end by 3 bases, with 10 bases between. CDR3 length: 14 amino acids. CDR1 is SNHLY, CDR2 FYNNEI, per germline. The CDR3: CASSMDTYTGELFF. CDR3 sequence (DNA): TGTGCCAGCAGTATGGATACCTACACCGGGGAGCTGTTTTTT.

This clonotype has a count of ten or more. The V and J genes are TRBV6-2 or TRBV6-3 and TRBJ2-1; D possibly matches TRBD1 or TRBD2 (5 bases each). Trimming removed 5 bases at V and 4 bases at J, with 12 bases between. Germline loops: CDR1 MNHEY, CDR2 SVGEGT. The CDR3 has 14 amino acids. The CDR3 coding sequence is TGTGCCAGCAGTACGGGACCGACTTACAATGAGCAGTTCTTC. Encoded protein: CASSTGPTYNEQFF.